This T cell receptor beta chain originates from a study of Ad26.COV2.S vaccination and SARS-CoV-2 variants (dated by TCRdb to the early 2020s). For the wider study: Donors in the vaccine arm were drawn from COV1001, a multicentre, randomized, double-blind, placebo-controlled phase I-IIa trial testing Ad26.COV2.S in healthy adults. Ad26.COV2.S was given intramuscularly at 5x10^10 or 1x10^11 viral particles, as a single shot or as two shots 56 days apart. Trial participants were randomized into five groups of five: low-dose or high-dose Ad26.COV2.S given once or twice, or placebo on both occasions. Sequencing of the TCRbeta repertoire served to evaluate the specificity and breadth of SARS-CoV-2-reactive T cell receptors following Ad26.COV2.S vaccination. Investigators did not know the trial group allocation while performing experiments and assessing outcomes. A total of around 32 samples were included in the TCR-sequenced set, comprising some 20 Ad26.COV2.S vaccine recipients, 5 placebo recipients and 8 SARS-CoV-2 convalescent individuals. Results the study describes overall, beyond this receptor: Substantial breadth of spike-specific CD8+ and CD4+ T cell responses was reported after vaccination. Comparing responses between vaccine doses or regimens was not something the study was powered to do. Comparable non-spike TCR breadth was observed between vaccine and placebo recipients, consistent with only spike being contained in the vaccine. Spike-specific TCR breadth was higher in Ad26.COV2.S recipients than in placebo recipients (P = 0.0014). It was noted by the authors that total T cell responses may have been underestimated by the TCR breadth and depth analyses.

Regarding this clone: The antigen it recognizes is unknown. It has no much larger one-base neighbor in the sample; base qualities were not kept.

The CDR3 goes from the cysteine to the phenylalanine over 17 residues. Only CDR3 DNA is held: 51 bases, read in frame from base 1. The germline ends are 16 bases apart after V is trimmed by 0 bases and J by 6 bases. The germline V gene sets CDR1 to SGHRS and CDR2 to YFSETQ. The immunoSEQ Assay was used to sequence TCRbeta CDR3 regions. After extraction, genomic DNA underwent amplification by bias-controlled multiplex PCR, followed by high-throughput sequencing. In the original analysis: To quantify the absolute abundance of every unique TCRbeta CDR3 region, sequences were collapsed and filtered. T cell fraction was estimated by normalization of TCRbeta template counts to usable DNA, with usable DNA being measured through amplification of reference genes present in all nucleated cells. Repertoire TCRs were annotated as SARS-CoV-2-specific when V gene, CDR3 amino acid sequence and J gene were exactly matched to a known reactive TCR set. MIRA supplied the reference SARS-CoV-2 TCR set, which was filtered for enrichment in COVID-19-positive ImmuneCODE repertoires so that public or cross-reactive TCRs were removed. Using the MIRA antigens, annotated TCRs were further analysed by specific ORF or by position within an ORF. Breadth was defined as the number of annotated unique rearrangements divided by the total number of unique productive rearrangements, and depth was defined as the summed frequency of the annotated unique rearrangements. Two-sided Wilcoxon rank-sum tests were applied when comparing TCR breadth between groups. TCRdb carries this immuneACCESS record with in-frame sequences only. Its versions omit some clonotypes, under half of them owing to an unresolved V gene in the studies checked, with the rest unexplained. V and J calls plus clone size are reproduced from that table; the DNA served to infer D and trimming. The sample table contains roughly 350,000 clones; only one count was recorded for around 89% of them. Of the sample, approximately 5% falls within the top ten clones.

This specimen's treatment or condition label, per the study, means: roughly 20 received Ad26.COV2.S at low or high dose, single or two shots; roughly five received placebo; per-sample allocation not given. For vaccine and placebo recipients, the sequenced repertoires came from samples collected on day 63 after the first injection. Between 29 July and 7 August 2020, Cohort 1b enrolled about 27 adults aged 18-55 years at one site in Boston, USA. Ad26.COV2.S was a replication-incompetent adenovirus type 26 vector that expressed a prefusion-stabilized SARS-CoV-2 spike protein derived from the original Wuhan strain.

Source: peripheral blood, taken in a trial of Ad26.COV2.S vaccine versus placebo. The chain is assembled from TRBV5-1 and TRBJ1-6; the D gene remains uncertain. The origin of this receptor is a person aged 18-60 years who received the Ad26.COV2.S COVID-19 vaccine or a placebo. The nucleotide sequence reads as follows: TGCGCCAGCAGCTTGGATCTGGAGAGCCAAATTAATTCACCCCTCCACTTT. Its translation is CASSLDLESQINSPLHF. Extended through the reference TRBV5-1 and TRBJ1-6 proteins, this CDR3 yields the full variable domain: KAGVTQTPRYLIKTRGQQVTLSCSPISGHRSVSWYQQTPGQGLQFLFEYFSETQRNKGNFPGRFSGRQFSNSRSEMNVSTLELGDSALYLCASSLDLESQINSPLHFGNGTRLTVT.